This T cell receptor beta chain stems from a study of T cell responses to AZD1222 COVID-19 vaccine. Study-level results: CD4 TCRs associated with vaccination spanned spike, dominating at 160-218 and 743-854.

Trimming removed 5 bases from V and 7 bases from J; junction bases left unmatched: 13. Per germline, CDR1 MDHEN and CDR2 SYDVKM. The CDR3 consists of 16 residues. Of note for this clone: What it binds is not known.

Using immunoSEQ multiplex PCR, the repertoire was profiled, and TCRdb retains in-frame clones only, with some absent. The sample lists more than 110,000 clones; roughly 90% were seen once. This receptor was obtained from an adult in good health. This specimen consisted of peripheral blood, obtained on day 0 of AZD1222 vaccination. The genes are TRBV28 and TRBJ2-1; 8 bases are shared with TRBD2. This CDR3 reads CASSPDGREVRNEQFF. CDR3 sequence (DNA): TGTGCCAGCAGTCCCGATGGGCGGGAGGTTAGAAATGAGCAGTTCTTC.